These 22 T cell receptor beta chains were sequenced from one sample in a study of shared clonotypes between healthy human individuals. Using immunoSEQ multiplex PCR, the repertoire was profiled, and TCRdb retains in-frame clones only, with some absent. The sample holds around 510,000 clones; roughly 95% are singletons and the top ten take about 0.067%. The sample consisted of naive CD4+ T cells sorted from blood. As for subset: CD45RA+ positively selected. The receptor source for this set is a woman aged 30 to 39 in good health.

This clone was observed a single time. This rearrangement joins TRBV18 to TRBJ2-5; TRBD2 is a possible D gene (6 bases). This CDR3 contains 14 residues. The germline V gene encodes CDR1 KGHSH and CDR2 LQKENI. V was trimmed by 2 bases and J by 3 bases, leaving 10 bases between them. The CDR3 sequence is CASSPTGLKETQYF. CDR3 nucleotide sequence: TGTGCCAGCTCACCAACGGGACTTAAAGAGACCCAGTACTTC.

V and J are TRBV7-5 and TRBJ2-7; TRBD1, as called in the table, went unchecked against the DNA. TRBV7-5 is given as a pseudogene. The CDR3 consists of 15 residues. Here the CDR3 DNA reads TGTGTCAGAAGCTATTACACGACAGGGCTCTACGAGCAGTACTTC. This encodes CVRSYYTTGLYEQYF.

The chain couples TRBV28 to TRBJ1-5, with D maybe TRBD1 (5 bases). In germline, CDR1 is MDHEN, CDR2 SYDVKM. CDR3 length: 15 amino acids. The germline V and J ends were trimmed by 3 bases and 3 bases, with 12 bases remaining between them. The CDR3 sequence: CASSLPGPNNQPQHF. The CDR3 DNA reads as TGTGCCAGCAGTTTGCCAGGGCCTAACAATCAGCCCCAGCATTTT.

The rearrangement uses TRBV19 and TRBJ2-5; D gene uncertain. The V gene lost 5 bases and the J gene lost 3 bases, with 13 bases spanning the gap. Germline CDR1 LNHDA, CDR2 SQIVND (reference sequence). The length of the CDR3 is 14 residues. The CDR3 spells CASSPYSLEETQYF. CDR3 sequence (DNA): TGTGCCAGTAGTCCCTACTCTTTGGAAGAGACCCAGTACTTC. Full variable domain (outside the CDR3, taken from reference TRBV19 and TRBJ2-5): DGGITQSPKYLFRKEGQNVTLSCEQNLNHDAMYWYRQDPGQGLRLIYYSQIVNDFQKGDIAEGYSVSREKKESFPLTVTSAQKNPTAFYLCASSPYSLEETQYFGPGTRLLVL.

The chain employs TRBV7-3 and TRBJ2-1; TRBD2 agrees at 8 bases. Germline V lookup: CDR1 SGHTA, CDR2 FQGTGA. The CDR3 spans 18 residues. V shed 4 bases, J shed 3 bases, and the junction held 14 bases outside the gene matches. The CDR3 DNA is TGTGCCAGCAGCTCCCTAAGTGGTGCTAGCGGGTTCTACAATGAGCAGTTCTTC. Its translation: CASSSLSGASGFYNEQFF.

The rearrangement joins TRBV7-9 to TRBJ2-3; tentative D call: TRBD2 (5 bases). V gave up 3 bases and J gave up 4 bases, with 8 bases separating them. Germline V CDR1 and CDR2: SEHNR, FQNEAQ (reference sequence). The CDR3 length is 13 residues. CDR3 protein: CASSFGSADTQYF. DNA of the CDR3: TGTGCCAGCAGCTTTGGGAGTGCAGATACGCAGTATTTT.

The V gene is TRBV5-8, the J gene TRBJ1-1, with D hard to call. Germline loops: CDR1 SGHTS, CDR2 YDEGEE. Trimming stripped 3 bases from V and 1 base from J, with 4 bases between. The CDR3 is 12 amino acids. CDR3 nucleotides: TGTGCCAGCAGCTGGGGGAACACTGAAGCTTTCTTT. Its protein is CASSWGNTEAFF.

The DNA of the CDR3 is TGTGCCAGCAGTTTGTTCTATGCAACTAATGAAAAACTGTTTTTT. Protein product: CASSLFYATNEKLFF. The rearrangement links TRBV27 to TRBJ1-4, with D unresolved. Germline V gene data show CDR1 as MNHEY and CDR2 as SMNVEV (reference sequence). The CDR3 is 15 amino acids. Trimming removed 3 bases from V and 0 bases from J, with 8 bases in between.

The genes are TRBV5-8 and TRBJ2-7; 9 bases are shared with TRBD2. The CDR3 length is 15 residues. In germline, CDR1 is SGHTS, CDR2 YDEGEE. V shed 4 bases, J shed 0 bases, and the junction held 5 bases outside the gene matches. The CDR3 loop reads CASSASGRSSYEQYF. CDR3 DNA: TGTGCCAGCAGCGCGAGCGGGAGGAGCTCCTACGAGCAGTACTTC.

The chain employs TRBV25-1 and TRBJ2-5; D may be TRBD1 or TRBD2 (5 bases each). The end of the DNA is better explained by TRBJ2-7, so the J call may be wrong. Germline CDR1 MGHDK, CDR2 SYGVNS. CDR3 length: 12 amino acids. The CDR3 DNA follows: TGTGCCAGCAGGGGGACCTTCGGCGAGCAGTACTTC. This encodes CASRGTFGEQYF.

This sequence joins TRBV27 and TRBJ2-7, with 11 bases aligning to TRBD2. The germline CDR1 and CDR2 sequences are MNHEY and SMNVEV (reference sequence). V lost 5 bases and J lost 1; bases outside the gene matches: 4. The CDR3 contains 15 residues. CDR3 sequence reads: CASSRRTSGSYEQYF. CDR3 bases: TGTGCCAGCAGTCGCCGGACTAGCGGGTCCTACGAGCAGTACTTC.

CDR3 nucleotide sequence: TGTGCCGCGAACGCCGGGACAGGGACTTACAATGAGCAGTTCTTC. Protein product: CAANAGTGTYNEQFF. The rearrangement joins TRBV28 to TRBJ2-1; 9 bases are a match to TRBD1. This CDR3 comprises 15 residues. CDR1 MDHEN and CDR2 SYDVKM come from the germline V gene. The ends lost 11 bases at V and 4 bases at J; junction bases unmatched: 12.

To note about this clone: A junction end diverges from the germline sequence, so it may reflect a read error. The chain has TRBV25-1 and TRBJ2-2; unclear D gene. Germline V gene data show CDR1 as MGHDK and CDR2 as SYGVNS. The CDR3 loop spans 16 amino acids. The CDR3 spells CAGSDPYLANTGELFF. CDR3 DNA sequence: TGTGCCGGCAGTGACCCTTACTTGGCGAACACCGGGGAGCTGTTTTTT.

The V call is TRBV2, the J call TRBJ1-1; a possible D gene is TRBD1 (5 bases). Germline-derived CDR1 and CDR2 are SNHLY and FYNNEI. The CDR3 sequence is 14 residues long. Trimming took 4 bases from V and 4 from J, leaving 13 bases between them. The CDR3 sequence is CASSVLGASTEAFF. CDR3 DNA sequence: TGTGCCAGCAGTGTCTTAGGGGCGAGCACTGAAGCTTTCTTT.

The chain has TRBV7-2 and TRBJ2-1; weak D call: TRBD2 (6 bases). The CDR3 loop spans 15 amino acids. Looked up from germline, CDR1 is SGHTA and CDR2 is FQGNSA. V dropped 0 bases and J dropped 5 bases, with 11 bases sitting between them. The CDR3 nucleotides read TGTGCCAGCAGCTTAGCTCCGGGAGAGAACAATGAGCAGTTCTTC. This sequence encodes CASSLAPGENNEQFF.

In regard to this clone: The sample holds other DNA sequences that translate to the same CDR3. The CDR3 region is CASSSGQGAYEQYF. CDR3 coding DNA: TGCGCCAGCAGCAGTGGACAGGGGGCTTACGAGCAGTACTTC. The chain joins TRBV5-1 to TRBJ2-7; 11 nucleotides align to TRBD1. CDR1 and CDR2 (germline): SGHRS, YFSETQ. The V segment lost 4 bases and the J segment 4 bases; nucleotides outside the gene matches: 4. The CDR3 extends over 14 amino acids.

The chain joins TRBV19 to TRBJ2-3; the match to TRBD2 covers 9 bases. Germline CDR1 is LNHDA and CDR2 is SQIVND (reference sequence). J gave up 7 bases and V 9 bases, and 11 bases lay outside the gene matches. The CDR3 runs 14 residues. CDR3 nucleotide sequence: TGTGCCAGCGGGGGACTAGCTAGCATTAATACGCAGTATTTT. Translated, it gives CASGGLASINTQYF. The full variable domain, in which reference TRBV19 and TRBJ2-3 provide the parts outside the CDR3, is DGGITQSPKYLFRKEGQNVTLSCEQNLNHDAMYWYRQDPGQGLRLIYYSQIVNDFQKGDIAEGYSVSREKKESFPLTVTSAQKNPTAFYLCASGGLASINTQYFGPGTRLTVL.

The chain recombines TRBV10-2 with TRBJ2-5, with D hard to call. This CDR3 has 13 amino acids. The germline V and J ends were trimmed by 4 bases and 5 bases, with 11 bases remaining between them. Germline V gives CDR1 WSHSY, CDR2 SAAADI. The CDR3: CASSGGRLETQYF. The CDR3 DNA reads TGCGCCAGCAGTGGCGGTAGATTGGAGACCCAGTACTTC.

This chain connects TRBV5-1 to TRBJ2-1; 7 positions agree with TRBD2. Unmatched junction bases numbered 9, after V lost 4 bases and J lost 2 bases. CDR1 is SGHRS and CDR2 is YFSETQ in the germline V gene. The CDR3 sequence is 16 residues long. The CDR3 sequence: CASSTTGGAPYNEQFF. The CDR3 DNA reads TGCGCCAGCAGCACCACGGGGGGAGCCCCCTACAATGAGCAGTTCTTC.

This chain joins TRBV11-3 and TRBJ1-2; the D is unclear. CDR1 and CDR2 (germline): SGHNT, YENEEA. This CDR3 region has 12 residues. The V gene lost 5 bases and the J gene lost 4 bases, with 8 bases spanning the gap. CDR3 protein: CASSQSGYGYTF. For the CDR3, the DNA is TGTGCCAGCAGCCAATCGGGCTATGGCTACACCTTC.

The CDR3 reads CASSLGGSTNEQYF. For the CDR3, the DNA is TGCGCCAGCAGCTTGGGCGGGAGCACCAACGAGCAGTACTTC. This chain links TRBV5-1 with TRBJ2-7; 7 positions agree with TRBD2. CDR3 size: 14 residues. Germline V CDR1 and CDR2: SGHRS, YFSETQ. After removal of 0 bases from V and 5 bases from J, the junction contained 5 bases not matched to a gene.

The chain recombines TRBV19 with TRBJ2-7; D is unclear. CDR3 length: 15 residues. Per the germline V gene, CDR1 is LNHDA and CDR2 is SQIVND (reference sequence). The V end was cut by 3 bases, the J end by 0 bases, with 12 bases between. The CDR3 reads CASSMRSGSSYEQYF. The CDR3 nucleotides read TGTGCCAGTAGTATGAGGTCGGGTAGCTCCTACGAGCAGTACTTC.